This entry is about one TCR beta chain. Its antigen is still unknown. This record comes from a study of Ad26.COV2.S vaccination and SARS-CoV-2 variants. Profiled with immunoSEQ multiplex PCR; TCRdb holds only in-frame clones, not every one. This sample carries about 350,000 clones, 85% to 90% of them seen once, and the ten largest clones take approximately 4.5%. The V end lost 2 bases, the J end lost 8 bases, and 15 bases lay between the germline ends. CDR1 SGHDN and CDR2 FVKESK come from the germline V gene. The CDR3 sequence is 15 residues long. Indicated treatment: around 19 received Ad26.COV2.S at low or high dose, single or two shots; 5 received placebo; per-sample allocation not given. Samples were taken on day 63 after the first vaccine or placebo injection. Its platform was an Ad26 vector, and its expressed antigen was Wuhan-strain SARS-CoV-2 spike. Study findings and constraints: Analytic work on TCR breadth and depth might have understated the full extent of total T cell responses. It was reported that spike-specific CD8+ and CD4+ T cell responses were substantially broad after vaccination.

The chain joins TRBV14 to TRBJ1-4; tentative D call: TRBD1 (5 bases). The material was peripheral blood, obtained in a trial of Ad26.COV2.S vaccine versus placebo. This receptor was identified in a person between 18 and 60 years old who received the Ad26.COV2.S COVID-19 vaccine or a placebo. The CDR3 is CASSQRQGTGEKLFF. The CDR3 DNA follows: TGTGCCAGCAGCCAACGGCAAGGGACGGGAGAAAAACTGTTTTTT.